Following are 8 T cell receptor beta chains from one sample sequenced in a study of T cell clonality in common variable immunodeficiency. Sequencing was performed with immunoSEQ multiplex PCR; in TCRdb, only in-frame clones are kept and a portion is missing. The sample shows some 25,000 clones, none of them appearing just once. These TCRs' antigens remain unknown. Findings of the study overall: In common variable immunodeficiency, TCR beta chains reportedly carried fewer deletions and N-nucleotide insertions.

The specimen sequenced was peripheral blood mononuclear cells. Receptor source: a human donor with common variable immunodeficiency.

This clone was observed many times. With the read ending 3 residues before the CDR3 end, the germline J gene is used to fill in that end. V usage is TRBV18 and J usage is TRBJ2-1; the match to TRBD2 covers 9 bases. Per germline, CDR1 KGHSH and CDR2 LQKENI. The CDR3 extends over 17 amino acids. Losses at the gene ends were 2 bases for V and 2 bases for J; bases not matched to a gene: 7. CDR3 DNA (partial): TGTGCCAGCTCACCAGATAGCGGGAGCCTTCCCTACAATGAG. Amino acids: CASSPDSGSLPYNE. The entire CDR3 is CASSPDSGSLPYNEQFF.

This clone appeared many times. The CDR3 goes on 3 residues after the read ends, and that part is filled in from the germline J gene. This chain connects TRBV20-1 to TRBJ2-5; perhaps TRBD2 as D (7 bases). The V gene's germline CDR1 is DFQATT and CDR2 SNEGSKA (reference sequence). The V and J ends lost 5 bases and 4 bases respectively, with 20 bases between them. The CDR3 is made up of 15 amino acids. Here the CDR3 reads CSARPFPGGLETQYF. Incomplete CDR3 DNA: TGCAGTGCTCGCCCATTCCCGGGGGGCCTAGAGACC.

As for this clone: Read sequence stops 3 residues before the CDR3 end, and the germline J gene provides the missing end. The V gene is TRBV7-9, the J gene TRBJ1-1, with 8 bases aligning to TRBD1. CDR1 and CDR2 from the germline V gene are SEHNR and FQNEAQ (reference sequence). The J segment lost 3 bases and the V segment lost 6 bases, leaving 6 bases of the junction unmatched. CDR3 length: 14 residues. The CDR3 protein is CASRGTGHYTEAFF. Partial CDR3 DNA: TGTGCCAGCAGGGGGACAGGACACTACACTGAA.

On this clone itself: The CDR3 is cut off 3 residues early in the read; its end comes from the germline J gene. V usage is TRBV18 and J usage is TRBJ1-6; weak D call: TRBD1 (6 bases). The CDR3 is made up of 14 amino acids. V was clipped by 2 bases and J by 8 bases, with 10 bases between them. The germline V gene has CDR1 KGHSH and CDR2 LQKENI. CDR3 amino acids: CASSPSHRDSPLHF. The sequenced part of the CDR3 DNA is TGTGCCAGCTCACCAAGTCACAGGGATTCACCC. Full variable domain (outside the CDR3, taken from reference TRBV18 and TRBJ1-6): NAGVMQNPRHLVRRRGQEARLRCSPMKGHSHVYWYRQLPEEGLKFMVYLQKENIIDESGMPKERFSAEFPKEGPSILRIQQVVRGDSAAYFCASSPSHRDSPLHFGNGTRLTVT.

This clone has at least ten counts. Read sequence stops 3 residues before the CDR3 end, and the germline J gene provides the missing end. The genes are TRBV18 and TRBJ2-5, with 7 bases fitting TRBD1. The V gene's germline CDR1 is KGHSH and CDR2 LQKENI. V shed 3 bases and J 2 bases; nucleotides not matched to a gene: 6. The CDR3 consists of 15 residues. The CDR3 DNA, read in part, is TGTGCCAGCTCACCTATGACAGGGTATCAAGAGACC. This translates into CASSPMTGYQET. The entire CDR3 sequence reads CASSPMTGYQETQYF.

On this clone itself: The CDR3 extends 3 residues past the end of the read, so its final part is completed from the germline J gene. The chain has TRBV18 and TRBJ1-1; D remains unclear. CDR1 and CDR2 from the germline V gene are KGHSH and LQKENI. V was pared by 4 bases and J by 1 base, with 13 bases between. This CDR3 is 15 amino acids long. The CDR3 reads CASSLLGLPNTEAFF. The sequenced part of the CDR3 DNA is TGTGCCAGCTCACTCCTAGGACTTCCGAACACTGAA.

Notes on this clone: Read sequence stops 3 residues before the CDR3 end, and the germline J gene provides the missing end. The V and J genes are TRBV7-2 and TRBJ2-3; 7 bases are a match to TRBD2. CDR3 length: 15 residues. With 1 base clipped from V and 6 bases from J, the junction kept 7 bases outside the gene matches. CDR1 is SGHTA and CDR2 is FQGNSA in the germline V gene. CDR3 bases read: TGTGCCAGCAGCTTAGTGGGAGGGCGGGCCGATACG. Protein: CASSLVGGRADT. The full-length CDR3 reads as CASSLVGGRADTQYF.

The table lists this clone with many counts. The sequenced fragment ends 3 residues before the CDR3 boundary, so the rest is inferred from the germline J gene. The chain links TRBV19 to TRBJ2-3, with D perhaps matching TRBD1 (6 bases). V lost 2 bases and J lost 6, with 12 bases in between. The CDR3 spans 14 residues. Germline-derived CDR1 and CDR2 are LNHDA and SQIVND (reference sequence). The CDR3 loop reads CASSIQGPRDTQYF. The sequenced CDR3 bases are TGTGCCAGTAGTATACAGGGGCCACGGGATACG.